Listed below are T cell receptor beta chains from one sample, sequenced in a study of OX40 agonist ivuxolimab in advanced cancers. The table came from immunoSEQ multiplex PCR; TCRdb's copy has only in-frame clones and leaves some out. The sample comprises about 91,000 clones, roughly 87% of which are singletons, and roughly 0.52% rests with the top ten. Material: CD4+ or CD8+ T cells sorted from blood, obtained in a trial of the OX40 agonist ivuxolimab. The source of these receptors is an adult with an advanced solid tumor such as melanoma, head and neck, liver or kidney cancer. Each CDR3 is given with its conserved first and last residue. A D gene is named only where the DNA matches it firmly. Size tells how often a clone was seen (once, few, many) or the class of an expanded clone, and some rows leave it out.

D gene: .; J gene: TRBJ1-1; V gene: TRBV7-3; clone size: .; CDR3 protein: CASSLKGGSMNTEAFF; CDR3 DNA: TGTGCCAGCAGCTTAAAAGGCGGCAGCATGAACACTGAAGCTTTCTTT
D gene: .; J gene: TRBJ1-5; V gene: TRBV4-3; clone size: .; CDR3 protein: CASSQVSSIRGGGQPQHF; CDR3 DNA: TGCGCCAGCAGCCAAGTATCTTCGATTAGAGGGGGAGGACAGCCCCAGCATTTT
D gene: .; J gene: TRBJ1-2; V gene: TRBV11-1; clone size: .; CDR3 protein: CASSFGHNYGYTF; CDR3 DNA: TGTGCCAGCAGCTTCGGACATAACTATGGCTACACCTTC
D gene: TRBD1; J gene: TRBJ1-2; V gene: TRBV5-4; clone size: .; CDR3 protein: CASSPWDRSNYGYTF; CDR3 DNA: TGTGCCAGCAGCCCCTGGGACAGGAGTAACTATGGCTACACCTTC
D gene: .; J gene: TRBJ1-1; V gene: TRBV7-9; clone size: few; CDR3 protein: CASSLWDTENTEAFF; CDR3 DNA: TGTGCCAGCAGCTTATGGGATACAGAGAACACTGAAGCTTTCTTT
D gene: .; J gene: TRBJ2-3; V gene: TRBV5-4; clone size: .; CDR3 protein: CASSLGGWITDTQYF; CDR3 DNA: TGTGCCAGCAGCTTGGGGGGGTGGATCACAGATACGCAGTATTTT
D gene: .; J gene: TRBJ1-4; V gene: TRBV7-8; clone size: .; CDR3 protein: CASSLGNEKLFF; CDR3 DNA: TGTGCCAGCAGCTTAGGGAATGAAAAACTGTTTTTT
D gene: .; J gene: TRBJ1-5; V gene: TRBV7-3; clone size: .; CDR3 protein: CASSLSRNQPQHF; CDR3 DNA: TGTGCCAGCAGCTTATCTCGGAATCAGCCCCAGCATTTT
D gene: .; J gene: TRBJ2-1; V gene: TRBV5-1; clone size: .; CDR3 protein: CASSLAWDPSRIEQFF; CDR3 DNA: TGCGCCAGCAGCTTGGCGTGGGACCCCTCTAGGATTGAGCAGTTCTTC
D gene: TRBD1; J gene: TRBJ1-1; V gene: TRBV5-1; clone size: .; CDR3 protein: CASSTGQGNTEAFF; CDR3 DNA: TGCGCCAGCAGCACGGGACAGGGCAACACTGAAGCTTTCTTT
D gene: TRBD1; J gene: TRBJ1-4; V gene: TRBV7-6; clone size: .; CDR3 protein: CASSLNPGQANEKLFF; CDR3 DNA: TGTGCCAGCAGCTTAAATCCGGGACAGGCTAATGAAAAACTGTTTTTT
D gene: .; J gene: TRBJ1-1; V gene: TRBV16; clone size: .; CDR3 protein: CASSQSSSVNTEAFF; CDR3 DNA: TGTGCCAGCAGCCAATCGTCATCAGTGAACACTGAAGCTTTCTTT
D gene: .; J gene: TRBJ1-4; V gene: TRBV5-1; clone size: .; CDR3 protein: CASSIGGGDEKLFF; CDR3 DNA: TGCGCCAGCAGCATCGGCGGGGGGGATGAAAAACTGTTTTTT
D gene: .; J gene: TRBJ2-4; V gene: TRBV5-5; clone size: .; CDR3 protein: CASSLGLQNIQYF; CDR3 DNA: TGTGCCAGCAGCTTGGGCCTTCAAAACATTCAGTACTTC
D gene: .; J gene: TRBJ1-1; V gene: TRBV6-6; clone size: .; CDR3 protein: CASSPPTAMNTEAFF; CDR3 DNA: TGTGCCAGCAGCCCCCCGACAGCTATGAACACTGAAGCTTTCTTT
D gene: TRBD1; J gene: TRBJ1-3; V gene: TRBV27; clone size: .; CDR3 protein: CASSLQGASGNTIYF; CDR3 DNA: TGTGCCAGCAGTTTACAGGGGGCTTCTGGAAACACCATATATTTT
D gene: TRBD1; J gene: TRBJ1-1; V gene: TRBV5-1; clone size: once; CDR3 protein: CASSQQGAPTEAFF; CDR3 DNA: TGCGCCAGCTCCCAACAGGGGGCGCCGACTGAAGCTTTCTTT
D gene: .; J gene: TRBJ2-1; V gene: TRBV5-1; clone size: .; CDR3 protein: CASSLDEQGRNEQFF; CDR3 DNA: TGCGCCAGCAGCTTGGATGAGCAGGGAAGGAATGAGCAGTTCTTC
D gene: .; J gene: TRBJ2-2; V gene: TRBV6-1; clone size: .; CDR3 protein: CASSEVPPGELFF; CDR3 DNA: TGTGCCAGCAGTGAAGTCCCCCCCGGGGAGCTGTTTTTT
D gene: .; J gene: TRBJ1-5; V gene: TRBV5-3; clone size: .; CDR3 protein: CARSSDRADSNQPQHF; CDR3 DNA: TGTGCCAGAAGCTCCGACAGAGCAGATAGCAATCAGCCCCAGCATTTT
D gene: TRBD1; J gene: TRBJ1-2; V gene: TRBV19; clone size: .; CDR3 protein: CASSRPGQGQYGYTF; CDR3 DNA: TGTGCCAGTAGTAGGCCGGGACAGGGTCAATATGGCTACACCTTC
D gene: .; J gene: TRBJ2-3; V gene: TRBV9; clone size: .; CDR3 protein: CASSVAYYRGTDTQYF; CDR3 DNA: TGTGCCAGCAGCGTAGCCTATTATAGGGGCACAGATACGCAGTATTTT
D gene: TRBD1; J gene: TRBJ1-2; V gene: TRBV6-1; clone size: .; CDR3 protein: CASGSGGTGYGYTF; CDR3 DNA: TGTGCCAGCGGATCCGGCGGGACAGGGTATGGCTACACCTTC
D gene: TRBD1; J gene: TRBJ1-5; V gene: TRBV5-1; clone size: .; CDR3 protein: CASSPDRANQPQHF; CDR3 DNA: TGCGCCAGCAGCCCGGACAGGGCGAATCAGCCCCAGCATTTT
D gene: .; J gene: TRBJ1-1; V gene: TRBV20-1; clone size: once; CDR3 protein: CSVGLNTEAFF; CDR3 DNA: TGCAGTGTTGGACTAAACACTGAAGCTTTCTTT
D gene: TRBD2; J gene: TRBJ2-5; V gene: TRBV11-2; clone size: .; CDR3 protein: CASSFRAAGEETQYF; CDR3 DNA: TGTGCCAGCAGCTTCCGAGCGGCGGGGGAAGAGACCCAGTACTTC
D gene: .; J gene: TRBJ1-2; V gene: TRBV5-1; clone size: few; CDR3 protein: CASTEGGGGYGYTF; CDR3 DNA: TGCGCCAGCACGGAGGGGGGTGGCGGATATGGCTACACCTTC
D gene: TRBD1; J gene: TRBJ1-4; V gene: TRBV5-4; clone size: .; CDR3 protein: CASSPGGGKKLFF; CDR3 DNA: TGTGCCAGCAGCCCAGGGGGGGGGAAAAAACTGTTTTTT
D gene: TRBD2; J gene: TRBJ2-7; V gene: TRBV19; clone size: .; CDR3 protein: CASSITGGPSYEQYF; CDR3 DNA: TGTGCCAGTAGTATAACGGGGGGGCCCTCCTACGAGCAGTACTTC
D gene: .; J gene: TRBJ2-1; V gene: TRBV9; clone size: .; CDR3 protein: CASSVIPGREGEQFF; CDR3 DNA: TGTGCCAGCAGCGTAATTCCGGGAAGGGAAGGAGAGCAGTTCTTC
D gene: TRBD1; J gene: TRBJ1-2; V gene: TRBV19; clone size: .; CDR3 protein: CASRLLGQGSGSYGYTF; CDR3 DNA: TGTGCCAGTAGGTTGTTAGGACAGGGGTCGGGATCCTATGGCTACACCTTC
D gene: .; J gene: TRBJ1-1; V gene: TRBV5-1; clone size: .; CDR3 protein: CASSLGGYRVNTEAFF; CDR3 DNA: TGCGCCAGCAGCTTGGGGGGCTACAGGGTGAACACTGAAGCTTTCTTT
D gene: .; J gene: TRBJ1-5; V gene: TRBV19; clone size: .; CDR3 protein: CASSIDQRNQPQHF; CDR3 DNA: TGTGCCAGTAGTATAGATCAACGCAATCAGCCCCAGCATTTT
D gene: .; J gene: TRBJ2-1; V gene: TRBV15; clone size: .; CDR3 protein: CATRGASSYNEQFF; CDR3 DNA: TGTGCCACCAGGGGTGCTAGCTCCTACAATGAGCAGTTCTTC
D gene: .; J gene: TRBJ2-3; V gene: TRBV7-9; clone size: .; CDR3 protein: CASSPPGGSTDTQYF; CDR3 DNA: TGTGCCAGCAGCCCCCCCGGAGGGTCCACAGATACGCAGTATTTT
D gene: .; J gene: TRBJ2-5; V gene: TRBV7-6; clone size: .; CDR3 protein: CASSLVKQQEQYF; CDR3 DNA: TGTGCCAGCAGCTTAGTCAAACAGCAGGAGCAGTACTTC
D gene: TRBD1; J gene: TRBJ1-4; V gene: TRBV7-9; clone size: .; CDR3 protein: CASSRTGGLATNEKLFF; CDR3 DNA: TGTGCCAGCAGCCGGACAGGGGGGCTTGCAACTAATGAAAAACTGTTTTTT
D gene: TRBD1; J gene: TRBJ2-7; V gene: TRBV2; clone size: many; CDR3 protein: CASSPGQGVSYEQYF; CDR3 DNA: TGTGCCAGCAGTCCGGGACAGGGGGTATCCTACGAGCAGTACTTC
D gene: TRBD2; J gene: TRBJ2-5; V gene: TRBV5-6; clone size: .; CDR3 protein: CASSFRFRLPGGETQYF; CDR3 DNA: TGTGCCAGCAGCTTCCGGTTCCGCCTACCGGGAGGAGAGACCCAGTACTTC
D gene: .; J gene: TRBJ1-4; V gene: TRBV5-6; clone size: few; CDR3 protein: CASSSSRALEKLFF; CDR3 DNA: TGTGCCAGCAGCTCGTCAAGGGCGTTGGAAAAACTGTTTTTT
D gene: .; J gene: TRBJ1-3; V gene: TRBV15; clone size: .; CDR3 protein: CATSRFASQGNTIYF; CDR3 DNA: TGTGCCACCAGCAGGTTTGCCTCTCAGGGAAACACCATATATTTT
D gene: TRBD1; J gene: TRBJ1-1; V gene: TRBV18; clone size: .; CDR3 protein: CASSPNSQGTLLAFF; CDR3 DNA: TGTGCCAGCTCACCAAATTCACAGGGGACCTTGCTAGCTTTCTTT
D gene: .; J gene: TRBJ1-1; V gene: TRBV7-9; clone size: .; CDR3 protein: CASSLRAQTEAFF; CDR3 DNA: TGTGCCAGCAGCTTAAGGGCCCAAACTGAAGCTTTCTTT
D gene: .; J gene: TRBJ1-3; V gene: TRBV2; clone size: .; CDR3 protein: CASSIRRPSSGNTIYF; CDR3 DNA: TGTGCCAGCAGCATCCGGCGGCCGAGCTCTGGAAACACCATATATTTT
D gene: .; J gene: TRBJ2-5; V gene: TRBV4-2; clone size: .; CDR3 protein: CASSPRGASGKETQYF; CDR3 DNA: TGTGCCAGCAGCCCCAGGGGGGCTAGTGGGAAAGAGACCCAGTACTTC
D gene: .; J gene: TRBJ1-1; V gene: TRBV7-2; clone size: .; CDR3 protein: CASSFSGIGTEAFF; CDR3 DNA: TGTGCCAGCAGCTTTTCAGGGATTGGAACTGAAGCTTTCTTT
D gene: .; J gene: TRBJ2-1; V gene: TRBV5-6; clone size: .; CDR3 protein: CASSVTGTLNEQFF; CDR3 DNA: TGTGCCAGCAGCGTCACCGGGACCCTAAATGAGCAGTTCTTC
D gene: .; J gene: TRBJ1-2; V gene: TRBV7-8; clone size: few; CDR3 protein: CASSLVAGYGYTF; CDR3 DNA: TGTGCCAGCAGCTTAGTCGCCGGCTATGGCTACACCTTC
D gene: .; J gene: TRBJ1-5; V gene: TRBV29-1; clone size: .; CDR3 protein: CSVETGVGQPQHF; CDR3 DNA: TGCAGCGTCGAGACGGGGGTAGGTCAGCCCCAGCATTTT